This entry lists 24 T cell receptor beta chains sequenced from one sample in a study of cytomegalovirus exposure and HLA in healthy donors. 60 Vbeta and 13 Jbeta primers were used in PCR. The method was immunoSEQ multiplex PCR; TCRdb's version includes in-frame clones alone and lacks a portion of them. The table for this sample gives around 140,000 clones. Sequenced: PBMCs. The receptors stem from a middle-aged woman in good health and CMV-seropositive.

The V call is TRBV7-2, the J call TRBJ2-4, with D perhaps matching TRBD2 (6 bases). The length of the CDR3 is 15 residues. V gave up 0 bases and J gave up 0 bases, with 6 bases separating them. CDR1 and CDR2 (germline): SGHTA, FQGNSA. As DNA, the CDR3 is TGTGCCAGCAGCTTAGCTAGCGGAGCCAAAAACATTCAGTACTTC. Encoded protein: CASSLASGAKNIQYF.

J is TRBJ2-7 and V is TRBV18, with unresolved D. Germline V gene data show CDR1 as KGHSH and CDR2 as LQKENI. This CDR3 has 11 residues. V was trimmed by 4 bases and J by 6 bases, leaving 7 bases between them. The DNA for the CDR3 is TGTGCCAGCTCACGTACTACCGAGCAGTACTTC. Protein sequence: CASSRTTEQYF. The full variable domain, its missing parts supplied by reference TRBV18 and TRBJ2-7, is NAGVMQNPRHLVRRRGQEARLRCSPMKGHSHVYWYRQLPEEGLKFMVYLQKENIIDESGMPKERFSAEFPKEGPSILRIQQVVRGDSAAYFCASSRTTEQYFGPGTRLTVT.

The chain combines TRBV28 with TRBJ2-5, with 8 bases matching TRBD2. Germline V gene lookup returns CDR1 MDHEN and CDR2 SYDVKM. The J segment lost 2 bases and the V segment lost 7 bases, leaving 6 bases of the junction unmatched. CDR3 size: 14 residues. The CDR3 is CASTWGGGQETQYF. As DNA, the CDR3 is TGTGCCAGCACCTGGGGCGGGGGGCAAGAGACCCAGTACTTC.

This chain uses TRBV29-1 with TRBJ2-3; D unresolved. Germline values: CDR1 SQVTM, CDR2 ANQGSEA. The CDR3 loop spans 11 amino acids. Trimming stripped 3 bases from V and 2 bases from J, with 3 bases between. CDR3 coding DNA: TGCAGCGTTGACCTCACAGATACGCAGTATTTT. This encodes CSVDLTDTQYF.

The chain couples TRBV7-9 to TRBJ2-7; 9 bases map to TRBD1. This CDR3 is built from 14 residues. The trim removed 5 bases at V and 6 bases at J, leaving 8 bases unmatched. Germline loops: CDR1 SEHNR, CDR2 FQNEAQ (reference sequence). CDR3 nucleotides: TGTGCCAGCAGCCCTAGGACAGGGGACGCCGAGCAGTACTTC. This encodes CASSPRTGDAEQYF.

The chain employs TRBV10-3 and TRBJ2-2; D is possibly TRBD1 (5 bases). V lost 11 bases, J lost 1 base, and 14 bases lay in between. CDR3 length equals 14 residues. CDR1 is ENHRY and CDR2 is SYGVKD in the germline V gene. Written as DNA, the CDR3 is TGTGCCGCTGCAGGGCAGCTGAACACCGGGGAGCTGTTTTTT. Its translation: CAAAGQLNTGELFF.

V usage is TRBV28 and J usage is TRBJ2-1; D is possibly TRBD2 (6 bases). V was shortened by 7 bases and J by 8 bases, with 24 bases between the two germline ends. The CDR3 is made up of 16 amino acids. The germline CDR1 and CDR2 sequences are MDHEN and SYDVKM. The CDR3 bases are TGTGCCAGCACCCCAGGGCCCCGGGGATGGGAGGATGAGCAGTTCTTC. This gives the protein CASTPGPRGWEDEQFF.

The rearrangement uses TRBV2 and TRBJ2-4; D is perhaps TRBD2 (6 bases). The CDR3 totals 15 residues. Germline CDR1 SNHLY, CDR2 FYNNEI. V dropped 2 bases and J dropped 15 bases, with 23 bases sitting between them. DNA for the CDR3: TGTGCCAGCAGTGAACAAGCGGGCACCACCTTTCTAAGGTACTTC. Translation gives CASSEQAGTTFLRYF.

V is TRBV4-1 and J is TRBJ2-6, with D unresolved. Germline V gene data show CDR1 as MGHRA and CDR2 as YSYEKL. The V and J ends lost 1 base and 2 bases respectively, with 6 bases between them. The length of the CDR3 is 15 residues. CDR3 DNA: TGCGCCAGCAGCCAAGTGGGCGCTGGGGCCAACGTCCTGACTTTC. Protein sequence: CASSQVGAGANVLTF.

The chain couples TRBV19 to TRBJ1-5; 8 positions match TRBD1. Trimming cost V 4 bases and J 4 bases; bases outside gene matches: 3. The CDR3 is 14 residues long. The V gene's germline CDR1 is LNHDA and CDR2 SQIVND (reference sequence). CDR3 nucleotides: TGTGCCAGTAGTACTCAGGGGGCAAATCAGCCCCAGCATTTT. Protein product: CASSTQGANQPQHF.

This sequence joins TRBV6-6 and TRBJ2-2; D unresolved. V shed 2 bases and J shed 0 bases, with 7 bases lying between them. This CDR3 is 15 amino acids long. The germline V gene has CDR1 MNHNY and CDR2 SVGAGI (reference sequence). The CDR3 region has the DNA TGTGCCAGCAGTTACCGTCAGACGAACACCGGGGAGCTGTTTTTT. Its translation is CASSYRQTNTGELFF.

The CDR3 spells CASSPASRSYEQYF. CDR3 DNA: TGTGCCAGCAGCCCCGCTAGCCGTTCCTACGAGCAGTACTTC. The V gene is TRBV5-4, the J gene TRBJ2-7; D perhaps matches TRBD2 (5 bases). The CDR3 is 14 amino acids. V shed 4 bases and J shed 1 base, with 12 bases lying between them. Looked up from germline, CDR1 is SGHNT and CDR2 is YYREEE (reference sequence).

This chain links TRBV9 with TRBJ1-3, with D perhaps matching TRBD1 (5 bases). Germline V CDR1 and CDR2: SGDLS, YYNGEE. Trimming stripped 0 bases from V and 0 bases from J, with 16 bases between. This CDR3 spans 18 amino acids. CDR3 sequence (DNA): TGTGCCAGCAGCGTAGGCAGGTATGGTGGGGCCTCTGGAAACACCATATATTTT. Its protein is CASSVGRYGGASGNTIYF. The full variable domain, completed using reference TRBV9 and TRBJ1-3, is DSGVTQTPKHLITATGQRVTLRCSPRSGDLSVYWYQQSLDQGLQFLIQYYNGEERAKGNILERFSAQQFPDLHSELNLSSLELGDSALYFCASSVGRYGGASGNTIYFGEGSWLTVV.

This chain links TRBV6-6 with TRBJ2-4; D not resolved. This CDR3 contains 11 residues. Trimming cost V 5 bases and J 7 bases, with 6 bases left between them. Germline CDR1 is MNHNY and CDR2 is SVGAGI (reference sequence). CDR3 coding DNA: TGTGCCAGCAGTCCTATGAACATTCAGTACTTC. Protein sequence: CASSPMNIQYF.

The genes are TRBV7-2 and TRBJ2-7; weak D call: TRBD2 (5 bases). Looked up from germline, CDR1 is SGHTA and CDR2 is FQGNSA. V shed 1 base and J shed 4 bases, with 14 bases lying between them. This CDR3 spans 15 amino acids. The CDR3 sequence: CASSLVRARRYEQYF. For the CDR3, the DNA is TGTGCCAGCAGCTTAGTGCGGGCACGCCGTTACGAGCAGTACTTC.

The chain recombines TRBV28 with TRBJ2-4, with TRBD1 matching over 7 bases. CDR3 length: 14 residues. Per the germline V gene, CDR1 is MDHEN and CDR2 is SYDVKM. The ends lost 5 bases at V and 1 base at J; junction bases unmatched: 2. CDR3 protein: CASSVQGAKNIQYF. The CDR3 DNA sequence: TGTGCCAGCAGTGTACAGGGGGCCAAAAACATTCAGTACTTC. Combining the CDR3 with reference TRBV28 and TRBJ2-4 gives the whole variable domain DVKVTQSSRYLVKRTGEKVFLECVQDMDHENMFWYRQDPGLGLRLIYFSYDVKMKEKGDIPEGYSVSREKKERFSLILESASTNQTSMYLCASSVQGAKNIQYFGAGTRLSVL.

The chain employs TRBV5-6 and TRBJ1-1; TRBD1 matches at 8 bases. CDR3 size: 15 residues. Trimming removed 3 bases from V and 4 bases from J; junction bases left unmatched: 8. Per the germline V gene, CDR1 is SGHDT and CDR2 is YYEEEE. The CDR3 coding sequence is TGTGCCAGCAGCTCTCTACACAGGGGGGCCACTGAAGCTTTCTTT. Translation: CASSSLHRGATEAFF.

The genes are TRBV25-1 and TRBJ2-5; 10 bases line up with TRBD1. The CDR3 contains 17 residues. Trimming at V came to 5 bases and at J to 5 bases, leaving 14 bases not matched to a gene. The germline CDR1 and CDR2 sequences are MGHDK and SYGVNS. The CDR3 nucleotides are TGTGCCAGCAGTACGGGGACAGGGGTTGGGAGGGTGGAGACCCAGTACTTC. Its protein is CASSTGTGVGRVETQYF.

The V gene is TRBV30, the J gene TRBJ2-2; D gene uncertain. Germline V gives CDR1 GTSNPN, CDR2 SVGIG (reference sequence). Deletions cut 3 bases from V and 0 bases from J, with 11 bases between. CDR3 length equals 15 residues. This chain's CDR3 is CAWRLGGANTGELFF. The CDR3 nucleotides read TGTGCCTGGAGGCTAGGCGGTGCGAACACCGGGGAGCTGTTTTTT.

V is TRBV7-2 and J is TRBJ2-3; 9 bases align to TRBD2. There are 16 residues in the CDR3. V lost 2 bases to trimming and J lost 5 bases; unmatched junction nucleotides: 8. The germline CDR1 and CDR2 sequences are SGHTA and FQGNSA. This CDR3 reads CASSLFAGGPIDTQYF. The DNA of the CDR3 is TGTGCCAGCAGCTTATTCGCGGGAGGGCCCATAGATACGCAGTATTTT.

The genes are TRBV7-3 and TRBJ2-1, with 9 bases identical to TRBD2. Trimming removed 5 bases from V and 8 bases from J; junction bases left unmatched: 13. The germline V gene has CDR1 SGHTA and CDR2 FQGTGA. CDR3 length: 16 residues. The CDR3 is CASSPNRASGVHEQFF. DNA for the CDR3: TGTGCCAGCAGCCCTAACAGGGCTAGCGGGGTGCATGAGCAGTTCTTC.

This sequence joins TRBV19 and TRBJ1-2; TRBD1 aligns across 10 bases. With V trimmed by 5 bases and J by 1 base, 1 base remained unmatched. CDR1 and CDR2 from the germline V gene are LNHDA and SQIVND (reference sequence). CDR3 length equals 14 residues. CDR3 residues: CASSGTGVNYGYTF. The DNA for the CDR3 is TGTGCCAGTAGTGGGACAGGGGTTAACTATGGCTACACCTTC.

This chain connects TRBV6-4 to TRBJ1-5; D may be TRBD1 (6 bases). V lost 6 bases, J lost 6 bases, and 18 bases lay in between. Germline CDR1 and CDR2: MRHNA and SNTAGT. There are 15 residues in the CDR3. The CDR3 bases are TGTGCCAGCAGGTACGGCAGGGGCAACAGTCAGCCCCAGCATTTT. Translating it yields CASRYGRGNSQPQHF.

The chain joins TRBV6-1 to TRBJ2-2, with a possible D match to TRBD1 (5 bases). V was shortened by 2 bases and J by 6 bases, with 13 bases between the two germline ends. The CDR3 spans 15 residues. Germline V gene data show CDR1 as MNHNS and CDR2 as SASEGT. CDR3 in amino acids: CASSEMQGIAGELFF. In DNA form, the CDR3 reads TGTGCCAGCAGTGAAATGCAGGGAATTGCCGGGGAGCTGTTTTTT.